The present T cell receptor beta chain was sequenced within a study of CD8+CD57+ T cells in acquired aplastic anemia. Background on the study: Quantities of DNA derived from sorted CD4+ and CD8+ cells averaged around 3.2 ug.

Profiling of TCR beta VDJ combinations and CDR3 sequences used genomic DNA as template. TCRdb re-called the reads with MiXCR, one entry per CDR3 protein. The table shows 150,000 to 200,000 distinct CDR3 sequences, with about 64% occurring only once. Study conclusions and caveats: Statistical testing detected no significant gap in CD8+ Simpson's diversity between patients and controls. Patients and controls shared around 30 CD8+ CDR3 sequences.

In germline, CDR1 is ENHRY, CDR2 SYGVKD. The CDR3 is made up of 14 amino acids. V was clipped by 3 bases and J by 1 base; unmatched bases: 1. A note on this clonotype: What it binds is unknown.

Source material: sorted CD4+, CD8+, or CD8+CD57+ T cells (not recorded which) from PBMCs. The gene calls are TRBV10-3 and TRBJ1-1; TRBD1 matches 8 bases. The clonotype was recovered from a human donor with severe aplastic anemia or a healthy control (not recorded which). The CDR3 loop reads CAISDRGRNTEAFF. The DNA for the CDR3 is TGTGCCATCAGTGACAGGGGGCGGAACACTGAAGCTTTCTTT.